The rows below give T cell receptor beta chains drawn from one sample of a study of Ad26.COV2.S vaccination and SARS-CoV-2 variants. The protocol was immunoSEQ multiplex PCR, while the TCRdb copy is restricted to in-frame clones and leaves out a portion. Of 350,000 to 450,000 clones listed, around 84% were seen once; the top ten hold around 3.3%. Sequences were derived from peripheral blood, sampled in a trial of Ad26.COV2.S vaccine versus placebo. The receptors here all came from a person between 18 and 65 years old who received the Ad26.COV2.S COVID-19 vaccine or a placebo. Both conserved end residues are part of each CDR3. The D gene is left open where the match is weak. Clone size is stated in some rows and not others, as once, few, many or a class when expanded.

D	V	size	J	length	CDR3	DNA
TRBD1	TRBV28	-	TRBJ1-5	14	CASRSGQMNQPQHF	TGTGCCAGCAGGTCGGGACAGATGAATCAGCCCCAGCATTTT
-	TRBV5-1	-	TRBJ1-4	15	CASRQLGTGNEKLFF	TGCGCCAGCAGACAATTGGGGACGGGGAATGAAAAACTGTTTTTT
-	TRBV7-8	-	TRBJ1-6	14	CASIFGKGTSPLHF	TGTGCCAGCATCTTCGGCAAGGGAACTTCACCCCTCCACTTT
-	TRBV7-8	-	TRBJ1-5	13	CAGRTGANQPQHF	TGTGCCGGCAGGACGGGGGCAAATCAGCCCCAGCATTTT
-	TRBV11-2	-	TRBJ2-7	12	CASSLVTGYWYF	TGTGCCAGCAGCTTAGTCACAGGGTACTGGTACTTC
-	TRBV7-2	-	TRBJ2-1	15	CASSLKGGSYNEQFF	TGTGCCAGCAGCCTAAAGGGGGGCTCTTACAATGAGCAGTTCTTC
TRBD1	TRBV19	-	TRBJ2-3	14	CASSWSGGPDTQYF	TGTGCCAGTAGTTGGTCAGGGGGCCCAGATACGCAGTATTTT
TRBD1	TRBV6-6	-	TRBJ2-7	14	CASMRGDRSYEQYF	TGTGCCAGCATGAGAGGGGACAGATCCTACGAGCAGTACTTC
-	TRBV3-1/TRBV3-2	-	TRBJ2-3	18	CASSLSLDSHTGPDTQYF	TGTGCCAGCAGCCTTAGCCTGGACTCCCACACGGGTCCAGATACGCAGTATTTT
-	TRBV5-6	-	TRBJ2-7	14	CASSLEARAYEQYF	TGTGCCAGCAGCTTGGAGGCCCGTGCCTACGAGCAGTACTTC
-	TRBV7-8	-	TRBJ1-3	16	CASSPSRRVGGNTIYF	TGTGCCAGCAGCCCTTCTAGAAGGGTGGGAGGAAACACCATATATTTT
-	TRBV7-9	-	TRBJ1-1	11	CASDKNTEAFF	TGTGCCAGCGATAAGAACACTGAAGCTTTCTTT
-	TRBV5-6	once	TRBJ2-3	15	CASSLGGGGTDTQYF	TGTGCCAGCAGCTTGGGGGGCGGGGGCACAGATACGCAGTATTTT
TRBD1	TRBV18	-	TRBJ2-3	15	CASSPDGQGADTQYF	TGTGCCAGCTCACCGGACGGACAGGGAGCAGATACGCAGTATTTT
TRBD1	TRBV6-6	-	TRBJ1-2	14	CASSILDRVDGYTF	TGTGCCAGCAGCATTCTGGACAGGGTGGATGGCTACACCTTC
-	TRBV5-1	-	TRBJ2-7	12	CASSPFRGEQYF	TGCGCCAGCAGCCCTTTCCGGGGCGAGCAGTACTTC
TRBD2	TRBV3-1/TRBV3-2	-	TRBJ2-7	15	CASSRGTSGGASQYF	TGTGCCAGCAGCCGCGGGACTAGCGGGGGTGCCTCGCAGTACTTC
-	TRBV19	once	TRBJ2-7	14	CASSRNREPYEQYF	TGTGCCAGTAGTCGGAACAGGGAACCCTACGAGCAGTACTTC
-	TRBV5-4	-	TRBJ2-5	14	CASSFGQGQETQYF	TGTGCCAGCAGCTTTGGGCAGGGGCAAGAGACCCAGTACTTC
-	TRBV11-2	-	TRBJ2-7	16	CASSLDLRKSSGEQYF	TGTGCCAGCAGCTTAGATCTCCGGAAATCCTCTGGGGAGCAGTACTTC
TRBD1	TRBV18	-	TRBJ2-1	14	CASSRDRDYNEQFF	TGTGCCAGCTCCCGGGACAGGGACTACAATGAGCAGTTCTTC
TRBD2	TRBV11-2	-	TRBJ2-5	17	CASSALGTSVIRETQYF	TGTGCCAGCAGCGCGCTCGGGACTAGCGTTATCCGTGAGACCCAGTACTTC
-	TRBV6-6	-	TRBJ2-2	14	CASNLARGTGELFF	TGTGCCAGCAACCTAGCCCGGGGCACCGGGGAGCTGTTTTTT
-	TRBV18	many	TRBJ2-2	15	CASSAVSGNTGELFF	TGTGCCAGCTCAGCGGTATCCGGGAACACCGGGGAGCTGTTTTTT
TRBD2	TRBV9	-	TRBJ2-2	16	CASSSLAGVDTGELFF	TGTGCCAGCAGCTCGTTAGCGGGAGTTGACACCGGGGAGCTGTTTTTT
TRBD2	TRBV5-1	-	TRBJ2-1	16	CASSRLAGGSYNEQFF	TGCGCCAGCAGCCGACTAGCGGGGGGATCCTACAATGAGCAGTTCTTC
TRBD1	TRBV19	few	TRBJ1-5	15	CASSTLGTGHEPQHF	TGTGCCAGTAGTACCCTAGGGACAGGTCACGAGCCCCAGCATTTT
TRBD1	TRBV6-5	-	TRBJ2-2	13	CASTQGDTGELFF	TGTGCCAGCACCCAGGGGGACACCGGGGAGCTGTTTTTT
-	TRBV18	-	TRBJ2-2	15	CASSPWRGNTGELFF	TGTGCCAGCTCACCATGGAGAGGGAACACCGGGGAGCTGTTTTTT
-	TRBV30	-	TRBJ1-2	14	CAWRARPDLVGYTF	TGTGCCTGGAGAGCTCGACCGGATCTTGTTGGCTACACCTTC
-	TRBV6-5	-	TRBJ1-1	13	CASSYRGYTEAFF	TGTGCCAGCAGTTACCGGGGTTACACTGAAGCTTTCTTT
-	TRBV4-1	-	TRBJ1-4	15	CASSLTTATNEKLFF	TGCGCCAGCAGCCTTACGACAGCAACTAATGAAAAACTGTTTTTT
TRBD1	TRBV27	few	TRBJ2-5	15	CASSSGTGGAETQYF	TGTGCCAGCAGTTCCGGGACAGGGGGCGCTGAGACCCAGTACTTC
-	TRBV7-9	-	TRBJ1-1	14	CASSPNRKNTEAFF	TGTGCCAGCAGTCCTAACAGGAAGAACACTGAAGCTTTCTTT
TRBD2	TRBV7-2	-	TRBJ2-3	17	CASSTAAGGPVPDTQYF	TGTGCCAGCAGCACAGCAGCGGGGGGGCCAGTCCCAGATACGCAGTATTTT
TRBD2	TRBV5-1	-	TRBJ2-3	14	CASRGLAGADTQYF	TGCGCCAGCAGGGGACTAGCGGGAGCAGATACGCAGTATTTT
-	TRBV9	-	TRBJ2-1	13	CASSSDPVDEQFF	TGTGCCAGCAGCTCAGACCCAGTCGATGAGCAGTTCTTC
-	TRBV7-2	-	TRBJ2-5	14	CASSLQRSEETQYF	TGTGCCAGCAGCTTACAGCGGTCAGAAGAGACCCAGTACTTC
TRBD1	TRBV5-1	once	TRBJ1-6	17	CASSYLTGARGDSPLHF	TGCGCCAGCAGCTACCTGACAGGGGCCCGGGGGGATTCACCCCTCCACTTT
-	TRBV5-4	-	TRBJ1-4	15	CASSLEVGGSEKLFF	TGTGCCAGCAGCTTGGAGGTTGGGGGAAGTGAAAAACTGTTTTTT
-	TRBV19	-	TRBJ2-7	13	CASSITSSYEQYF	TGTGCCAGTAGTATCACTAGCTCATACGAGCAGTACTTC
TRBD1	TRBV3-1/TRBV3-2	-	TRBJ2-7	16	CASSQVVAGGGHEQYF	TGTGCCAGCAGCCAAGTAGTGGCAGGGGGCGGACACGAGCAGTACTTC
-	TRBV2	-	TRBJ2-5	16	CASSGLGLGAQETLYF	TGTGCCAGCAGTGGTTTGGGGCTGGGGGCACAAGAGACCCTGTACTTC
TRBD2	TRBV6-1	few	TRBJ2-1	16	CASSEEVAGGYNEQFF	TGTGCCAGCAGTGAAGAGGTAGCGGGGGGGTACAATGAGCAGTTCTTC
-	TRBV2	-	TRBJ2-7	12	CASSDVGYEQYF	TGTGCCAGCAGTGATGTGGGATACGAGCAGTACTTC
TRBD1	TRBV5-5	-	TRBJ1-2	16	CASSGDRAGIGDGYTF	TGTGCCAGCAGCGGGGACAGGGCAGGTATTGGGGATGGCTACACCTTC
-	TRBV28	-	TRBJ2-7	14	CASSLLQDPAEQYF	TGTGCCAGCAGTTTATTACAGGATCCGGCAGAGCAGTACTTC
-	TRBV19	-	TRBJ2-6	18	CASSILLQSGSGANVLTF	TGTGCCAGTAGTATATTACTGCAGAGCGGCTCTGGGGCCAACGTCCTGACTTTC
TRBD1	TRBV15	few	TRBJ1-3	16	CATSSPGQLAGNTIYF	TGTGCCACCAGCAGTCCGGGACAGTTAGCTGGAAACACCATATATTTT
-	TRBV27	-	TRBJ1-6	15	CASSPLWAYNSPLHF	TGTGCCAGCAGTCCGCTCTGGGCTTATAATTCACCCCTCCACTTT
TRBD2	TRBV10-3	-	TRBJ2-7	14	CASRLAVSSYEQYF	TGTGCCAGCCGACTAGCGGTGAGCTCCTACGAGCAGTACTTC
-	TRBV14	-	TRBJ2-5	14	CASSRWGLGETQYF	TGTGCCAGCAGCCGGTGGGGGTTAGGAGAGACCCAGTACTTC
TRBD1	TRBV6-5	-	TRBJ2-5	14	CASTLGQVQETQYF	TGTGCCAGCACTTTAGGACAGGTTCAAGAGACCCAGTACTTC
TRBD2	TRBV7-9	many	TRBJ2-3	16	CASSPATSGRTDTQYF	TGTGCCAGCAGTCCAGCGACTAGCGGGAGAACAGATACGCAGTATTTT